The clone carrying this T cell receptor (beta chain) was detected only a few times. Its antigen is still unknown. The data are from a study of blood T cells in healthy people across ages. Germline V gene data show CDR1 as SEHNR and CDR2 as FQNEAQ (reference sequence). CDR3 length equals 15 residues. V was pared by 4 bases and J by 2 bases, with 5 bases of the junction left unmatched. Study findings and constraints: Strong correlation linked observed beta diversity and percent naive T cells. Donor CMV status was unknown, possibly confounding expanded clonotype changes. Comparison with aged donors showed that long-lived donors had more naive CD4+ cells and higher diversity.

Per individual sample, total RNA of at least 5 micrograms was extracted. It was with a sample-barcoded 5' primer and a J-beta primer mix that a second PCR of roughly 6 to 11 cycles was run. TCRdb re-derived calls from the 5' RACE reads in MiXCR, one entry per CDR3 protein. The sample lists roughly 2 million distinct CDR3 sequences, 49% occurring once. The chain employs TRBV7-9 and TRBJ2-7, with TRBD1 identical over 10 bases. The TCR was taken from a woman aged 35 to 49 in good health. The sample consisted of blood. For the CDR3, the DNA is TGTGCCAGCAGCTCCATAGGACAGGGGGCCTACGAGCAGTACTTC. Protein: CASSSIGQGAYEQYF.